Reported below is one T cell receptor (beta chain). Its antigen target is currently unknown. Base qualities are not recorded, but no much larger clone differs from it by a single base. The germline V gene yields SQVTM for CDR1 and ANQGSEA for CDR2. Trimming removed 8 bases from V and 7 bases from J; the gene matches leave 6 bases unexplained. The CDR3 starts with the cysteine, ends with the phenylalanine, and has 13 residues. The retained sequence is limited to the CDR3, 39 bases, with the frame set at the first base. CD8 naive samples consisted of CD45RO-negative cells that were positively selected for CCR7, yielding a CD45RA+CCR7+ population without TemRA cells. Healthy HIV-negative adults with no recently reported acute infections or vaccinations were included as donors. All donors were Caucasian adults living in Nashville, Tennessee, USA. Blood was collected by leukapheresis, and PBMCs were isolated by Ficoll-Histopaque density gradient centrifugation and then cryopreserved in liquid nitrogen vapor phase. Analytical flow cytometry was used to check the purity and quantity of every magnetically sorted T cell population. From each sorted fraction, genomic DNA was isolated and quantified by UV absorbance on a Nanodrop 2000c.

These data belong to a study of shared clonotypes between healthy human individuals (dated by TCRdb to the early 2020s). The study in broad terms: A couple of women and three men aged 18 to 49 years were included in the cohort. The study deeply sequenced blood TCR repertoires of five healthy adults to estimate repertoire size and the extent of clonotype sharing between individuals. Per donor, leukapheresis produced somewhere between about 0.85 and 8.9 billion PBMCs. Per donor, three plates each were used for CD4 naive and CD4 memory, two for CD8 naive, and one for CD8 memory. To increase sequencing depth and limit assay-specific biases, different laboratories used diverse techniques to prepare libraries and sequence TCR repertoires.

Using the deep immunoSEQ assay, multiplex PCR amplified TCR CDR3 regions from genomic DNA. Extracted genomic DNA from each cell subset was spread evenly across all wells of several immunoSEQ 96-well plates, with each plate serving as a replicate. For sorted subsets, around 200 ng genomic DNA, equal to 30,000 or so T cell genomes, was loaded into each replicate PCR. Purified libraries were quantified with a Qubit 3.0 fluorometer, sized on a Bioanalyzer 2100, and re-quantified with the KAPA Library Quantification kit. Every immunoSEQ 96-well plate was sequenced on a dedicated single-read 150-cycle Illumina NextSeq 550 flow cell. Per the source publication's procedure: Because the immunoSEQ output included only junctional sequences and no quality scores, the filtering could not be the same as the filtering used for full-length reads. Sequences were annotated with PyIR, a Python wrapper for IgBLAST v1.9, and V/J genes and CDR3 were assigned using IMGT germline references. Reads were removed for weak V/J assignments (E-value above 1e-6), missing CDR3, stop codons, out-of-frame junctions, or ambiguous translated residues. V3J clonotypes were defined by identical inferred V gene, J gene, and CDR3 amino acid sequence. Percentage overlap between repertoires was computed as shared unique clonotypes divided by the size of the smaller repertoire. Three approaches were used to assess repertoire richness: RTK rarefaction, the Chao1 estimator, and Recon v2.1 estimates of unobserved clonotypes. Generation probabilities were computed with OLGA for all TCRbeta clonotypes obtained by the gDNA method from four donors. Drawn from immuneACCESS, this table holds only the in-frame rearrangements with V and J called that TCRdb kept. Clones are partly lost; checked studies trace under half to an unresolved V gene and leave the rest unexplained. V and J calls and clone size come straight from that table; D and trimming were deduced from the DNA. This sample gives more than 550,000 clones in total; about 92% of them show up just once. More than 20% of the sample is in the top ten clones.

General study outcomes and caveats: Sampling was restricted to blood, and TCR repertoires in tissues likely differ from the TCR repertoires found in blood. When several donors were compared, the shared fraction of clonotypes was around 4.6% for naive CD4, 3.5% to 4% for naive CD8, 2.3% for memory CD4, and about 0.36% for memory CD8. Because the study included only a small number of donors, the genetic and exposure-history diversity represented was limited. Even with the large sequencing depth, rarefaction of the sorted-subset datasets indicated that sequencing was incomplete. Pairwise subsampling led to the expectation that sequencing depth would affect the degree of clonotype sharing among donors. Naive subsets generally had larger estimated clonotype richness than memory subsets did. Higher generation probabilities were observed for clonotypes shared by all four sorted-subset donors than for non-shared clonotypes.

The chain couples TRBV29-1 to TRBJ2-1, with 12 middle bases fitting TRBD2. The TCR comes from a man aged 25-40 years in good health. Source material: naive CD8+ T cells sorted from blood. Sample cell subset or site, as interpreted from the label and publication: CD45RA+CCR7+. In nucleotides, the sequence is TGCAGCCTAAGACTAGCGGGAGAAAATGAGCAGTTCTTC. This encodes CSLRLAGENEQFF.